This T cell receptor beta chain was captured in a study of tumor-infiltrating lymphocytes in primary liver carcinoma. Overall study context: The patients presented with primary liver carcinoma, which was managed through surgical resection.

A primer matching the constant region was used to make TCR beta cDNA from approximately 0.55 ug of total RNA. It was through three nested multiplex PCR rounds of slightly modified ARM-PCR that TCR beta libraries arose. A C-beta reverse primer and TRBV1-TRBV30 forward primers served in each of the first two PCR rounds, at about 10 cycles apiece. Using its own MiXCR run on the multiplex PCR reads, TCRdb lists one record per CDR3 protein. The sample lists hundreds of thousands of distinct CDR3 sequences, about 50% occurring once. For this clonotype: Its antigen remains unknown. The junction shows a germline mismatch at one end, possibly a read error.

Regarding the study as a whole: Lesser overlap characterized tumor-adjacent and tumor-blood pairs relative to tumor region pairs.

Germline DNA was extracted too, while blood RNA derived from unsorted whole blood. Blood samples of about 4.1 milliliters were drawn preoperatively. The CDR3 runs to 14 residues. The germline V gene encodes CDR1 SGHNT and CDR2 YENEEA. The sequence came from a woman aged 25 to 39 with primary liver carcinoma and hepatitis B virus infection. The specimen was peripheral blood. V usage is TRBV11-3 and J usage is TRBJ1-1; 7 positions agree with TRBD1. The CDR3 bases are TGCGCCAGCAGCTTAAGGGACAGTTATTTTGAAGCTTTCTTT. Amino acids: CASSLRDSYFEAFF.